This TCR beta chain is from a study of radiotherapy plus CTLA-4 blockade in lung cancer. The overall study: In 18% of patients, objective responses were seen; 30% to 35% had disease control.

The study gave focal radiation plus ipilimumab CTLA-4 blockade to patients with chemo-refractory metastatic non-small-cell lung cancer. TCRdb keeps only in-frame clones here, not all; method: immunoSEQ multiplex PCR. The table lists tens of thousands of clones, roughly four fifths of them singletons. The sequenced sample was peripheral blood, obtained from a patient treated with radiotherapy plus ipilimumab. The TCR originated in a human donor with non-small cell lung cancer who had a complete response to radiotherapy plus ipilimumab.

The CDR3 bases are TGTGCCAGCAGTTTAGCTCTGGGCACGGTCCAAGAGACCCAGTACTTC. It is translated as CASSLALGTVQETQYF. This chain links TRBV28 with TRBJ2-5; D ambiguous. V was cut by 2 bases and J by 1 base, with 14 bases left in between. The CDR3 runs to 16 residues. CDR1 and CDR2 (germline): MDHEN, SYDVKM.